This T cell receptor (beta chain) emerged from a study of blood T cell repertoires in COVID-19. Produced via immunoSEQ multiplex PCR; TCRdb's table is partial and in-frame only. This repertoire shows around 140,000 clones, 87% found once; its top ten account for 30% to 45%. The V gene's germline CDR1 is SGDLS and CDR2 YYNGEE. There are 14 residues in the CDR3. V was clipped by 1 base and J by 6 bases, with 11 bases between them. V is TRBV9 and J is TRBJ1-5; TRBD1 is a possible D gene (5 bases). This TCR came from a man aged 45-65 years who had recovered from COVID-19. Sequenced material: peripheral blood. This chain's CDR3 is CASSVTGLSQPQHF. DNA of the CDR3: TGTGCCAGCAGCGTAACGGGACTATCTCAGCCCCAGCATTTT.